Shown below are 23 T cell receptor beta chains from a single sample sequenced in a study of cytomegalovirus exposure and HLA in healthy donors. It was with 60 Vbeta and 13 Jbeta primers that the PCR ran. Sequencing was performed with immunoSEQ multiplex PCR; in TCRdb, only in-frame clones are kept and a portion is missing. The sample holds some 99,000 clones, about 76% seen once. Sample: PBMCs. The receptors here all came from a woman in her 30s in good health and CMV-seronegative.

The rearrangement links TRBV7-8 to TRBJ2-3; 7 nucleotides agree with TRBD2. Trimming removed 4 bases from V and 5 bases from J; junction bases left unmatched: 9. CDR1 is SGHVS and CDR2 is FQNEAQ in the germline V gene. CDR3 length: 15 amino acids. In nucleotides, the CDR3 is TGTGCCAGCAGCTCCCTAGCGGCAGGAAGAGATACGCAGTATTTT. It is translated as CASSSLAAGRDTQYF.

This clone was found once. V gene TRBV5-1 combines with J gene TRBJ2-3, with a tentative D call TRBD2 (6 bases). The CDR3 totals 14 residues. Trimming left V 3 bases short and J 3 bases short, with 11 bases between. Germline assignment: CDR1 SGHRS and CDR2 YFSETQ. For the CDR3, the DNA is TGCGCCAGCAGCTCGCCGGGGGAGACAGATACGCAGTATTTT. Translated: CASSSPGETDTQYF.

This rearrangement joins TRBV2 to TRBJ1-5; a weak D match, TRBD1 (5 bases). V dropped 4 bases and J dropped 7 bases, with 11 bases sitting between them. The CDR3 covers 13 residues. Per germline, CDR1 SNHLY and CDR2 FYNNEI. The CDR3 DNA reads TGTGCCAGCAGTGTCGACAGTAAGCAGCCCCAGCATTTT. It specifies CASSVDSKQPQHF.

This rearrangement joins TRBV5-8 to TRBJ2-3; TRBD2 agrees at 7 bases. The length of the CDR3 is 18 residues. The junction had 13 bases not matched to a gene; V was cut back by 0 bases and J by 3 bases. Germline loops: CDR1 SGHTS, CDR2 YDEGEE. CDR3 sequence: CASSLGTLAVTRTDTQYF. In DNA form, the CDR3 reads TGTGCCAGCAGCTTGGGTACTCTAGCGGTCACGAGAACAGATACGCAGTATTTT.

The chain combines TRBV5-4 with TRBJ1-1, with D possibly TRBD1 on 5 matching bases. V was trimmed by 0 bases and J by 8 bases, leaving 14 bases between them. This CDR3 region has 14 residues. CDR1 and CDR2 (germline): SGHNT, YYREEE (reference sequence). The chain's CDR3 is CASSLAGGRWEAFF. CDR3 nucleotide sequence: TGTGCCAGCAGCTTGGCCGGGGGGAGGTGGGAAGCTTTCTTT.

Notes on this clone: An end of the junction differs from the germline gene, which may be a read error. In nucleotides, the CDR3 is TGTTCCAGCAGCTTAGTGACAGGGTCGAACACCGGGGAGCTGTTTTTT. Its translation: CSSSLVTGSNTGELFF. The rearrangement joins TRBV7-9 to TRBJ2-2; 7 positions match TRBD1. The germline CDR1 and CDR2 sequences are SEHNR and FQNEAQ (reference sequence). This CDR3 spans 16 amino acids.

As concerns this clone: The junction differs from germline at one of its ends, possibly a read error. This rearrangement joins TRBV7-9 to TRBJ2-7; 7 bases are a match to TRBD2. The CDR3 totals 12 residues. Germline CDR1 is SEHNR and CDR2 is FQNEAQ (reference sequence). The DNA for the CDR3 is TGTTCCAGCAGCAGGGAGGGGTACGAGCAGTACTTC. This translates into CSSSREGYEQYF.

The V call is TRBV6-5, the J call TRBJ2-7, with a weak D call TRBD2 (6 bases). Germline V gene lookup returns CDR1 MNHEY and CDR2 SVGAGI. This CDR3 has 15 residues. V shed 5 bases and J shed 1 base, with 15 bases lying between them. The CDR3 here is CASSRTEEGSYEQYF. CDR3 nucleotide sequence: TGTGCCAGCAGTAGAACAGAGGAGGGTTCCTACGAGCAGTACTTC.

V and J are TRBV7-9 and TRBJ2-1; 16 bases align to TRBD2. The CDR3 is made up of 19 amino acids. Germline V CDR1 and CDR2: SEHNR, FQNEAQ (reference sequence). The junction had 11 bases not matched to a gene; V was cut back by 0 bases and J by 9 bases. CDR3 region: CASSLALGLAGGPGGEQFF. In nucleotides, the CDR3 is TGTGCCAGCAGCTTAGCGCTGGGACTAGCGGGAGGGCCGGGGGGTGAGCAGTTCTTC.

The chain has TRBV5-1 and TRBJ1-2; no firm D call. The germline V and J ends were trimmed by 1 base and 6 bases, with 10 bases remaining between them. The CDR3 runs 13 residues. CDR1 and CDR2 (germline): SGHRS, YFSETQ. The chain's CDR3 is CASSLRGEDGYTF. The CDR3 DNA reads TGCGCCAGCAGCTTGCGGGGAGAGGATGGCTACACCTTC.

This clone was seen a few times. This sequence joins TRBV5-5 and TRBJ2-3; 11 bases are shared with TRBD2. J gave up 3 bases and V 2 bases, and 2 bases lay outside the gene matches. Germline V gene data show CDR1 as SGHKS and CDR2 as YYEKEE (reference sequence). This CDR3 spans 15 amino acids. CDR3 in DNA: TGTGCCAGCAGCTTACTAGCGGGGGCTACAGATACGCAGTATTTT. Translating it yields CASSLLAGATDTQYF.

The rearrangement joins TRBV10-3 to TRBJ2-1, with 10 bases aligning to TRBD2. Per the germline V gene, CDR1 is ENHRY and CDR2 is SYGVKD. CDR3 length: 18 amino acids. V shed 5 bases, J shed 0 bases, and the junction held 10 bases outside the gene matches. The CDR3 sequence is CAISYRGLAMSSYNEQFF. DNA for the CDR3: TGTGCCATCAGTTATCGGGGACTAGCGATGAGCTCCTACAATGAGCAGTTCTTC.

This rearrangement joins TRBV19 to TRBJ2-1, with a possible D match to TRBD2 (6 bases). Trimming took 5 bases from V and 4 from J, leaving 15 bases between them. The germline gives CDR1 LNHDA, CDR2 SQIVND (reference sequence). The CDR3 is 15 amino acids. In DNA, the CDR3 is TGTGCCAGTAGTGTTCTAGCGAATTCTTACAATGAGCAGTTCTTC. Translating it yields CASSVLANSYNEQFF.

The rearrangement uses TRBV15 and TRBJ2-1, with TRBD2 as a possible D gene (5 bases). V gave up 0 bases and J gave up 8 bases, with 14 bases separating them. The CDR3 loop spans 15 amino acids. Per germline, CDR1 LNHNV and CDR2 YYDKDF (reference sequence). CDR3: CATSRDRVRAHEQFF. The CDR3 DNA reads TGTGCCACCAGCAGAGATAGGGTGAGGGCCCATGAGCAGTTCTTC.

J is TRBJ2-6 and V is TRBV6-5; tentatively, D is TRBD2 (7 bases). The CDR3 contains 16 residues. V was shortened by 0 bases and J by 4 bases, with 10 bases between the two germline ends. CDR1 MNHEY and CDR2 SVGAGI come from the germline V gene. The CDR3 DNA is TGTGCCAGCAGTTACTCGCGGGGGCGAGGGGCCAACGTCCTGACTTTC. The encoded protein is CASSYSRGRGANVLTF.

V usage is TRBV6-1 and J usage is TRBJ2-1; 8 nucleotides line up with TRBD2. V shed 5 bases and J 2 bases; nucleotides not matched to a gene: 5. Per the germline V gene, CDR1 is MNHNS and CDR2 is SASEGT. The CDR3 has 15 amino acids. The CDR3 DNA sequence: TGTGCCAGCAGTCCGAGCGGGGGAACCTACAATGAGCAGTTCTTC. Translating it yields CASSPSGGTYNEQFF.

The V gene is TRBV6-6, the J gene TRBJ2-3; D remains unclear. The CDR3 loop spans 16 amino acids. Germline V lookup: CDR1 MNHNY, CDR2 SVGAGI (reference sequence). Trimming removed 0 bases from V and 0 bases from J, with 10 bases in between. The CDR3 protein is CASSYSELLSTDTQYF. CDR3 in DNA: TGTGCCAGCAGTTACTCGGAGTTGCTGAGCACAGATACGCAGTATTTT.

V usage is TRBV10-3 and J usage is TRBJ1-1; D is unresolved. Between the trimmed V and J ends, which lost 10 bases and 4 bases, there was a span of 7 bases. Germline CDR1 and CDR2: ENHRY and SYGVKD. This CDR3 contains 10 residues. CDR3 region: CATRSTEAFF. DNA of the CDR3: TGTGCCACTAGGTCCACTGAAGCTTTCTTT.

The chain is built from TRBV2 and TRBJ2-1, with 11 bases matching TRBD2. V was pared by 7 bases and J by 6 bases, with 8 bases of the junction left unmatched. Germline CDR1 reads SNHLY; CDR2 reads FYNNEI. This CDR3 has 15 residues. Here the CDR3 reads CASIFSGRGVNEQFF. CDR3 in DNA: TGTGCCAGCATCTTTAGCGGGAGGGGGGTCAATGAGCAGTTCTTC.

The chain combines TRBV6-5 with TRBJ2-7; 12 bases match TRBD2. CDR1 and CDR2 from the germline V gene are MNHEY and SVGAGI. CDR3 length: 15 residues. V lost 11 bases to trimming and J lost 7 bases; unmatched junction nucleotides: 15. CDR3 in amino acids: CAASRGTSGSLEQYF. The CDR3 DNA is TGTGCCGCATCCCGAGGGACTAGCGGGTCCTTAGAGCAGTACTTC.

This clone was recorded only once. The J gene is TRBJ1-2, the V gene TRBV6-5; TRBD1 is a possible D gene (6 bases). The CDR3 is 15 residues long. Germline V gene sequence: CDR1 MNHEY, CDR2 SVGAGI. The V end lost 2 bases, the J end lost 2 bases, and 12 bases lay between the germline ends. The CDR3 region has the DNA TGTGCCAGCAGTTACGGGGGCGCGGTGAACTATGGCTACACCTTC. Translation gives CASSYGGAVNYGYTF.

V usage is TRBV6-5 and J usage is TRBJ2-7, with TRBD1 matching over 8 bases. Germline V gives CDR1 MNHEY, CDR2 SVGAGI. Unmatched junction bases numbered 8, after V lost 6 bases and J lost 4 bases. The length of the CDR3 is 14 residues. CDR3 in DNA: TGTGCCAGCAGGACCGGACAGGGAATGTACGAGCAGTACTTC. As protein: CASRTGQGMYEQYF.

The chain has TRBV28 and TRBJ2-2; TRBD1 aligns across 7 bases. The CDR3 has 16 amino acids. V lost 2 bases, J lost 2 bases, and 5 bases stayed unmatched. Germline lookup yields CDR1 MDHEN and CDR2 SYDVKM. The CDR3 DNA reads as TGTGCCAGCAGTTTAATTGGGACAGATAACACCGGGGAGCTGTTTTTT. Translated, it gives CASSLIGTDNTGELFF. The entire variable domain, with the rest obtained from reference TRBV28 and TRBJ2-2, is as follows: DVKVTQSSRYLVKRTGEKVFLECVQDMDHENMFWYRQDPGLGLRLIYFSYDVKMKEKGDIPEGYSVSREKKERFSLILESASTNQTSMYLCASSLIGTDNTGELFFGEGSRLTVL.